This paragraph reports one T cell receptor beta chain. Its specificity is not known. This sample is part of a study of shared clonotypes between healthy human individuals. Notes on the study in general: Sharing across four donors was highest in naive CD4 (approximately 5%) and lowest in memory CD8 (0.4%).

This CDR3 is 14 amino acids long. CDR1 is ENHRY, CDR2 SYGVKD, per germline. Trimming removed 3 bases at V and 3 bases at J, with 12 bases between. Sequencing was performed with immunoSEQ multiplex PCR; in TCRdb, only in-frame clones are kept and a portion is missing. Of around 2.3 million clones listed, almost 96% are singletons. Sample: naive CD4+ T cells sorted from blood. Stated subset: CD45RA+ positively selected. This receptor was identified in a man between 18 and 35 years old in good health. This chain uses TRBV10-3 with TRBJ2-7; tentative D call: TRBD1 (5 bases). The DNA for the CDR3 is TGTGCCATCAGTGATGCCGACAGCTACTACGAGCAGTACTTC. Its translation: CAISDADSYYEQYF.